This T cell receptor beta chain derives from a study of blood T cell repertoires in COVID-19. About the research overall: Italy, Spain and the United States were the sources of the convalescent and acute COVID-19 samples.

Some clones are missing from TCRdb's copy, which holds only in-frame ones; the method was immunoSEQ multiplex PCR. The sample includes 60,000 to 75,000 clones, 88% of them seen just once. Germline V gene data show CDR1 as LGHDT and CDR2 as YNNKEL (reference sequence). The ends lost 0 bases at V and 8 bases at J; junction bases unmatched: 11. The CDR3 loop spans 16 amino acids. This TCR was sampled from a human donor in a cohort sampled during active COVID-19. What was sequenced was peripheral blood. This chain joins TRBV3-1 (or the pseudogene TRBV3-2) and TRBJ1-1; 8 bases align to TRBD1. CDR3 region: CASSQDRGQGANEAFF. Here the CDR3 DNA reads TGTGCCAGCAGCCAAGATCGGGGGCAGGGGGCGAACGAAGCTTTCTTT.